One sample yielded the 21 T cell receptor beta chains listed below, sequenced in a study of blood T cell repertoires in COVID-19 (dated by TCRdb to the early 2020s). Library preparation used the immunoSEQ multiplex PCR assay. TCRdb took this table from immuneACCESS and kept in-frame rearrangements with V and J called. Such tables lack part of the clones; where checked against another copy, unresolved V genes explain under half of the gap, and the rest is unexplained. For this sample there are more than 150,000 clones; around four fifths appear just once. Clones ranked in the top ten supply roughly 5.1% of the sample. Sequencing used peripheral blood. The source is a woman between 25 and 40 years old with acute or convalescent COVID-19.

The chain has TRBV7-9 and TRBJ2-5; TRBD2 is a possible D gene (6 bases). From germline, CDR1 is SEHNR and CDR2 FQNEAQ (reference sequence). The CDR3 consists of 14 residues. Trimming took 3 bases from V and 4 from J, leaving 12 bases between them. CDR3 protein: CASSFLGLGETQYF. Here the CDR3 DNA reads TGTGCCAGCAGCTTCTTGGGACTGGGAGAGACCCAGTACTTC.

The rearrangement joins TRBV4-2 to TRBJ2-7; the D gene is possibly TRBD1 (6 bases). Germline V CDR1 and CDR2: LGHNA, YNFKEQ. The CDR3 loop spans 14 amino acids. The V end was cut by 1 base, the J end by 6 bases, with 13 bases between. The CDR3 loop is CASSQASGVREQYF. The CDR3 bases are TGTGCCAGCAGCCAAGCGTCAGGGGTCCGCGAGCAGTACTTC.

The rearrangement joins TRBV15 to TRBJ2-3; 8 positions agree with TRBD1. The CDR3 extends over 17 amino acids. Germline-derived CDR1 and CDR2 are LNHNV and YYDKDF (reference sequence). Trimming took 1 base from V and 6 from J; bases not matched to a gene: 12. The CDR3, as DNA: TGTGCCACCAGCAGAGGGGGGAACAGGGGGTCTGTGGATACGCAGTATTTT. Its protein product is CATSRGGNRGSVDTQYF.

The V call is TRBV27, the J call TRBJ1-1; TRBD1 agrees at 7 bases. V lost 5 bases to trimming and J lost 0 bases; unmatched junction nucleotides: 3. The CDR3 spans 14 residues. Germline V gene lookup returns CDR1 MNHEY and CDR2 SMNVEV (reference sequence). The CDR3 bases are TGTGCCAGCAGTCCCACAGGGGTGAACACTGAAGCTTTCTTT. Translating gives CASSPTGVNTEAFF.

The chain couples TRBV15 to TRBJ1-2; TRBD1 is a possible D gene (5 bases). The CDR3 loop spans 16 amino acids. The ends were cut back, 0 bases at V and 0 bases at J, with 11 bases in the middle. Germline CDR1 and CDR2: LNHNV and YYDKDF (reference sequence). The CDR3 DNA reads as TGTGCCACCAGCAGAGATCTTGGACACGCTAACTATGGCTACACCTTC. Translation gives CATSRDLGHANYGYTF.

In its sample, this clone was seen a few times. This CDR3 reads CASSPYGVLAQETQYF. The CDR3 bases are TGTGCCAGCAGCCCCTACGGCGTCCTAGCCCAAGAGACCCAGTACTTC. The rearrangement links TRBV11-2 to TRBJ2-5, with a tentative D call TRBD2 (5 bases). V was shortened by 5 bases and J by 1 base, with 17 bases between the two germline ends. The CDR3 totals 16 residues. Germline lookup yields CDR1 SGHAT and CDR2 FQNNGV.

The V and J genes are TRBV12-3 or TRBV12-4 and TRBJ2-7, with a tentative D call TRBD1 (6 bases). V gave up 8 bases and J gave up 1 base, with 12 bases separating them. CDR3 length: 13 residues. The CDR3 loop reads CASSSDRSYEQYF. CDR3 coding DNA: TGTGCCAGCTCATCGGACAGATCCTACGAGCAGTACTTC.

V gene TRBV20-1 combines with J gene TRBJ1-2, with 10 bases that match TRBD1. V shed 3 bases, J shed 3 bases, and the junction held 4 bases outside the gene matches. This CDR3 is built from 14 residues. Germline-derived CDR1 and CDR2 are DFQATT and SNEGSKA (reference sequence). The CDR3 protein is CSASVDRGDYGYTF. In nucleotides, the CDR3 is TGCAGTGCTAGTGTGGACAGGGGGGACTATGGCTACACCTTC.

The chain recombines TRBV4-3 with TRBJ2-7, with TRBD2 matching 7 bases. The J segment lost 4 bases and the V segment lost 3 bases, leaving 9 bases of the junction unmatched. Per the germline V gene, CDR1 is LGHNA and CDR2 is YSLEER. The CDR3 is made up of 15 amino acids. CDR3 coding DNA: TGCGCCAGCAGCCAGAAAGCGGGGAGCCCTTACGAGCAGTACTTC. Translating it yields CASSQKAGSPYEQYF.

V and J are TRBV6-6 and TRBJ1-2; D is unclear. V was shortened by 0 bases and J by 7 bases, with 12 bases between the two germline ends. Germline V lookup: CDR1 MNHNY, CDR2 SVGAGI (reference sequence). The CDR3 runs to 14 residues. CDR3 in amino acids: CASSYSGRAAGYTF. The DNA for the CDR3 is TGTGCCAGCAGTTACTCAGGGAGGGCGGCTGGCTACACCTTC.

This chain uses TRBV11-2 with TRBJ2-5; tentative D call: TRBD2 (5 bases). Germline-derived CDR1 and CDR2 are SGHAT and FQNNGV. The ends were cut back, 4 bases at V and 2 bases at J, with 11 bases in the middle. This CDR3 is built from 14 residues. CDR3 nucleotides: TGTGCCAGCAGCTCCGGGGTGAGGCAAGAGACCCAGTACTTC. It translates to CASSSGVRQETQYF.

The chain employs TRBV7-2 and TRBJ2-4; 7 nucleotides match TRBD1. CDR1 is SGHTA, CDR2 FQGNSA, per germline. There are 15 residues in the CDR3. The V and J ends lost 3 bases and 2 bases, in that order; junction bases with no gene match: 4. CDR3 residues: CASSFRQGTKNIQYF. The CDR3 nucleotides are TGTGCCAGCAGCTTCCGACAGGGTACCAAAAACATTCAGTACTTC.

Comment on this clone: Other DNA sequences of this sample code for an identical CDR3. The V and J genes are TRBV12-3 or TRBV12-4 and TRBJ1-2; 7 bases match TRBD1. There are 13 residues in the CDR3. V was clipped by 5 bases and J by 4 bases; unmatched bases: 4. In nucleotides, the CDR3 is TGTGCCAGCAGTCGCGACAGGGCCTATGGCTACACCTTC. Amino acids: CASSRDRAYGYTF.

The chain uses TRBV5-4 and TRBJ2-2; weak D call: TRBD2 (6 bases). This CDR3 region has 16 residues. The germline gives CDR1 SGHNT, CDR2 YYREEE (reference sequence). Trimming took 1 base from V and 5 from J, leaving 15 bases between them. CDR3 residues: CASSLKRAGRTGELFF. The CDR3 DNA sequence: TGTGCCAGCAGCTTGAAACGGGCAGGGAGGACCGGGGAGCTGTTTTTT.

The chain is built from TRBV5-6 and TRBJ1-3, with 7 positions matching TRBD1. With 2 bases clipped from V and 2 bases from J, the junction kept 10 bases outside the gene matches. The CDR3 extends over 17 amino acids. Germline V lookup: CDR1 SGHDT, CDR2 YYEEEE. Written as DNA, the CDR3 is TGTGCCAGCAGCTTTCTCCGACAGGGTACGGCTGGAAACACCATATATTTT. Its translation is CASSFLRQGTAGNTIYF.

The rearrangement links TRBV11-2 to TRBJ2-7; the match to TRBD1 covers 8 bases. Germline V gives CDR1 SGHAT, CDR2 FQNNGV. J lost 5 bases, V lost 1 base, and 7 bases had no gene match. This CDR3 is 15 amino acids long. The CDR3 nucleotides read TGTGCCAGCAGCTTAGCATTTTGGACAGGGAACGAGCAGTACTTC. Its protein is CASSLAFWTGNEQYF.

This chain uses TRBV27 with TRBJ2-2; possible D gene TRBD1, 5 bases. Germline loops: CDR1 MNHEY, CDR2 SMNVEV (reference sequence). This CDR3 has 15 amino acids. The V gene lost 2 bases and the J gene lost 1 base, with 8 bases spanning the gap. The chain's CDR3 is CASSLATGNTGELFF. CDR3 nucleotides: TGTGCCAGCAGTTTAGCCACAGGGAACACCGGGGAGCTGTTTTTT.

This clone was observed a single time. The rearrangement uses TRBV19 and TRBJ2-7; 7 bases align to TRBD1. The junction had 6 bases not matched to a gene; V was cut back by 6 bases and J by 4 bases. This CDR3 spans 13 amino acids. In germline, CDR1 is LNHDA, CDR2 SQIVND (reference sequence). In nucleotides, the CDR3 is TGTGCCAGTAGCAACCCGACAGGGTACGAGCAGTACTTC. As protein: CASSNPTGYEQYF.

The chain couples TRBV5-6 to TRBJ1-1; a possible D gene is TRBD1 (5 bases). Germline values: CDR1 SGHDT, CDR2 YYEEEE. Trimming removed 0 bases from V and 4 bases from J, with 10 bases in between. The CDR3 totals 14 residues. DNA of the CDR3: TGTGCCAGCAGCTTGGGACCAGGGCCCACTGAAGCTTTCTTT. Its translation: CASSLGPGPTEAFF.

The CDR3 nucleotides are TGTGCCAGCAGTCGCGCCCAGGGTAGAAGCAATCAGCCCCAGCATTTT. Amino acid sequence: CASSRAQGRSNQPQHF. The V and J genes are TRBV6-2 or TRBV6-3 and TRBJ1-5, with D perhaps matching TRBD1 (5 bases). V dropped 5 bases and J dropped 1 base, with 15 bases sitting between them. The CDR3 extends over 16 amino acids. Germline CDR1 MNHEY, CDR2 SVGEGT.

The chain is built from TRBV7-2 and TRBJ1-2; D is perhaps TRBD1 (5 bases). CDR3 length: 14 residues. V was pared by 0 bases and J by 7 bases, with 12 bases between. The germline V gene has CDR1 SGHTA and CDR2 FQGNSA. The CDR3 is CASSLARGRGGYTF. The CDR3, as DNA: TGTGCCAGCAGCTTAGCGCGGGGGAGGGGTGGCTACACCTTC.